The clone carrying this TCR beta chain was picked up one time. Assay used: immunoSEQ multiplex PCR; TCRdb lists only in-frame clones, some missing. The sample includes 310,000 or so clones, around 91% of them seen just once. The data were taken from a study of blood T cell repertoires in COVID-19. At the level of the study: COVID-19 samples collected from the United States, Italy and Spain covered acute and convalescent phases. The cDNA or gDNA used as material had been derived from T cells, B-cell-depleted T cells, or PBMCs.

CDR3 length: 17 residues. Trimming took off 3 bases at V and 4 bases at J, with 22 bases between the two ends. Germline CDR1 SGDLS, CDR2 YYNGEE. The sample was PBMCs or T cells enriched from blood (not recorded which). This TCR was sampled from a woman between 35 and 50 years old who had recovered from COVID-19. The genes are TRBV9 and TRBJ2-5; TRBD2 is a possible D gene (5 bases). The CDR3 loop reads CASSARTGRGLGETQYF. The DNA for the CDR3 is TGTGCCAGCAGCGCGAGGACGGGGAGAGGACTGGGAGAGACCCAGTACTTC.